The rows below give T cell receptor beta chains drawn from one sample of a study of cytomegalovirus exposure and HLA in healthy donors. Sequenced by immunoSEQ multiplex PCR; TCRdb stores in-frame clones only, minus some. The sample includes 180,000 or so clones, 60% to 80% of them seen just once. Input material: PBMCs. All receptors come from a man between 50 and 59 years old in good health and CMV-seropositive. The CDR3 runs from the conserved cysteine through the conserved F or W.

V gene | CDR3 protein
TRBV5-1 | CASSSGLAGGFFADTQYF
TRBV28 | CASSLTGFGVNTEAFF
TRBV5-1 | CASSLGPSGTYNEQFF
TRBV6-1 | CATREVYSNQPQHF
TRBV27 | CASSPRDSYNSPLHF
TRBV6-1 | CASSVRPGTGSNQPQHF
TRBV4-1 | CASSQVQGWYEQFF
TRBV7-2 | CASSWTSGGASGANVLTF
TRBV7-8 | CASSLATGRSTDTQYF
TRBV5-1 | CASSFTSGNTEAFF
TRBV29-1 | CSVYTGHPNYGYTF
TRBV2 | CASRPGQTYNEQFF
TRBV5-1 | CASSIGTGYEQYF
TRBV7-2 | CASSSGQLTNEKLFF
TRBV6-5 | CASSYPGRGGKAFF
TRBV11-2 | CASSFIVQFF
TRBV28 | CASRVDRANTEAFF
TRBV6-1 | CASSEYGRTVSGNTIYF
TRBV5-1 | CASSLTVPGGTQYF
TRBV28 | CASSLTGAIGYTF
TRBV18 | CASSLRTSGGYEQYF
TRBV7-2 | CASSLQPRVDGDTQYF
TRBV4-3 | CASSPQLLTGGTEAFF
TRBV18 | CASSPSGGYGYTF
TRBV18 | CASSLQMNTEAFF
TRBV6-5 | CASSYDRGRRGYTF
TRBV6-1 | CASSPLGQGGVEAFF
TRBV12-5 | CARGWGVYEQYF
TRBV5-1 | CASRQGAANEKLFF
TRBV7-2 | CASREISGGPTDTQYF
TRBV6-5 | CASSFGAGLGNTIYF
TRBV27 | CASSLWASGGAGTGELFF
TRBV10-2 | CASSELPTYEQYF
TRBV6-1 | CASRRNRDSYSPLHF
TRBV7-6 | CASSLAERQPQHF
TRBV4-3 | CASSRTGLAAEQYF
TRBV27 | CASSYRGNTEAFF
TRBV19 | CASDVVGVNQPQHF
TRBV9 | CASSRGERATDTQYF
TRBV11-2 | CASSLYGGGRADTQYF
TRBV6-7 | CASREGLAGGKDTQYF
TRBV2 | CASSVWGVEQYF
TRBV2 | CASSEGGGSGNTIYF
TRBV4-2 | CASSQDWQSSNQPQHF
TRBV9 | CASSVVAGMWDTQYF
TRBV29-1 | CSVNRAGVKNIQYF
TRBV7-9 | CASSYRGSAETQYF
TRBV4-2 | CASSPTQGQGSGNGEKLFF
TRBV28 | CASSVKFRGRTEAFF